This TCR beta chain emerged from a study of blood T cell repertoires in COVID-19. Some clones are missing from TCRdb's copy, which holds only in-frame ones; the method was immunoSEQ multiplex PCR. This sample yields roughly 250,000 clones, of which 70% to 90% are seen a single time; about 4% belongs to the top ten. This CDR3 contains 18 residues. Trimming at V came to 4 bases and at J to 5 bases, leaving 14 bases not matched to a gene. Germline CDR1 is SGHDN and CDR2 is FVKESK. This clone was counted a single time. The sequencing sample was made of peripheral blood. This chain links TRBV14 with TRBJ2-2, with TRBD1 matching 9 bases. This receptor was obtained from a woman aged 40 to 50 with acute or convalescent COVID-19. This CDR3 reads CASSPLTGGPGMTGELFF. The CDR3 DNA reads as TGTGCCAGCAGCCCGCTGACAGGGGGACCCGGAATGACCGGGGAGCTGTTTTTT.